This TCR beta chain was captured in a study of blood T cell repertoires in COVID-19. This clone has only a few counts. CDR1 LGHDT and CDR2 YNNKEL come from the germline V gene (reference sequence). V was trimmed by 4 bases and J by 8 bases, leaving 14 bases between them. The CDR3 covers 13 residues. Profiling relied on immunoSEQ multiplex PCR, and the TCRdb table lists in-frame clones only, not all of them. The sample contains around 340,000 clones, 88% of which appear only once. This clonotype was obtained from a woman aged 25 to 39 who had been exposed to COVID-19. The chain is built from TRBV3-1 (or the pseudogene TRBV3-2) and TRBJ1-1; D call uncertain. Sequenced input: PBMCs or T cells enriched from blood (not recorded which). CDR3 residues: CASSPERSFEAFF. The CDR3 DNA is TGTGCCAGCAGCCCCGAGCGGTCGTTCGAAGCTTTCTTT.